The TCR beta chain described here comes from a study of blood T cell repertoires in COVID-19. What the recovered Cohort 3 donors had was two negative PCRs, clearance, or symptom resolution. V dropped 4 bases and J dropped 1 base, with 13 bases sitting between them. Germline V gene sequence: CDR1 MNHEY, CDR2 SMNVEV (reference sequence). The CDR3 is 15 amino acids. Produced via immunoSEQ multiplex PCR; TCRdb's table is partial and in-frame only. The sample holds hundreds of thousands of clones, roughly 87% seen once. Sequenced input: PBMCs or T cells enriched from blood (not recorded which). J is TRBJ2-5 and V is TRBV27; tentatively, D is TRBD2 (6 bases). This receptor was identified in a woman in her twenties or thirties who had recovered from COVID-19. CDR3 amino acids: CASSSRWGVQETQYF. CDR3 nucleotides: TGTGCCAGCAGTTCACGGTGGGGGGTCCAAGAGACCCAGTACTTC.